This record covers a single T cell receptor (beta chain). This clonotype was seen a few times. Its binding antigen is unknown. Base qualities are not at hand, and no much larger clone is one base apart. Trimming leaves V shorter by 2 bases and J shorter by 0 bases, with the junction holding 10 bases beyond the gene matches. CDR1 and CDR2 (DFQATT, SNEGSKA) derive from the germline V gene (reference sequence). The CDR3 holds 17 amino acids from the cysteine to the phenylalanine. The retained sequence is limited to the CDR3, 51 bases, with the frame set at the first base. The data are from a study of Graves' ophthalmopathy and Graves' hyperthyroidism (dated by TCRdb to 2016 to 2019). With regard to the full study: Peripheral blood was collected at initial diagnosis, before any treatment. In more than five hyperthyroidism patients, the T-cell repertoires found in thyroid tissue were compared with those found in blood. To tell Graves' ophthalmopathy apart from Graves' hyperthyroidism, and to predict which patients would progress to ophthalmopathy, the study relied on TCR beta repertoire signatures. Following sampling, methimazole starting at 30 mg daily was administered to hyperthyroidism patients, and high-dose intravenous methylprednisolone was administered to ophthalmopathy patients. A discovery set of 95 to 100 patients (approximately 45 ophthalmopathy, 55 to 65 stable hyperthyroidism) was enrolled to explore V-J signatures distinguishing ophthalmopathy from hyperthyroidism. For independent validation, a separate cohort was made up of approximately 19 hyperthyroidism patients plus 17 patients who later progressed from hyperthyroidism to ophthalmopathy. In total, 135 blood samples were TCR-sequenced: fewer than 50 ophthalmopathy, under 80 hyperthyroidism and roughly 17 hyperthyroidism-to-ophthalmopathy patients.

TCR beta CDR3 regions were amplified from RNA transcripts for repertoire sequencing. HTBI primers and the Qiagen OneStep RT-PCR kit were used in a first-round RT-PCR, which was followed by a second-round multiplex PCR, size selection and purification. Libraries were sequenced paired-end with 100 bp reads on an Illumina HiSeq2000. As for the authors' bioinformatics: SOAPnuke was used to process the reads, throwing out any read that had adapters, had uncalled bases, had a mean Phred below 15, or lacked an exact constant-primer or identifier match. COPE v1.2.5 was used to merge high-quality paired reads. Each unique nucleotide sequence was defined as a clonotype, and clonotypes were aligned to IMGT TRB V, D and J references with MiTCR v1.1. Only V-J combinations with frequency above 0.0001 were analysed, covering around 99% of repertoires. A TCR clonal expansion and chaos score per V-J combination was defined as the ratio of F50 clonal expansion to chaos observed in the TCRdist matrix. Welch's t-statistics and random forest were used to narrow the features down to 13 V-J combinations, which were then fed into a naive Bayes classifier. Thyroid-blood repertoire similarity was quantified with the Morisita-Horn index. The public reads were quality trimmed at Q25 with fastp and then assembled into clones with MiXCR by TCRdb, keeping productive beta chains. Rows are unified per CDR3 protein, each entry keeping the most common DNA and genes. The V and J calls, along with clone size, are taken from TCRdb and not from the paper's own processing. The sample table holds almost 750,000 distinct CDR3 sequences, of which approximately 40% were seen once. The top ten constitute less than 55% of the sample.

Findings and caveats that apply to the study as a whole: Most expanded thyroid clonotypes with a frequency above 0.001 also appeared in blood, which suggests that blood repertoires may reflect the immune response in the thyroid. No statistical method was used to set the sample size in advance, and the investigators knew which group each participant was assigned to. In validation, the model predicted ophthalmopathy progression with 55% to 71% sensitivity and about 77% specificity; roughly 12 predicted patients were CT-confirmed with GO in a median of roughly 6.8 months. In cross-validation, the 13-signature model distinguished ophthalmopathy from stable hyperthyroidism with just over 85% sensitivity and roughly 81% specificity, and in the test set the corresponding values were approximately 79% and 70%.

Ophthalmopathy patients were characterized by moderately to severely active disease, a Clinical Activity Score of at least 3, a NOSPECS grade of at least 4, and a disease duration under 3 months. Patients were excluded if they had other autoimmune diseases, uncontrolled infections, pregnancy or lactation. Clinical symptoms, serum thyroxine, TRAb, thyroid ultrasound and orbital computed tomography formed the basis of the diagnosis. PBMCs were isolated from 8 to 10 ml of fresh peripheral blood by Ficoll-Paque density gradient centrifugation. Trizol reagent was used to extract the total RNA, and its quality was then checked on an Agilent 2100 Bioanalyzer.

Sequencing was carried out using peripheral blood. The sequence is built from TRBV20-1 and TRBJ2-7, with 10 middle bases fitting TRBD2. This TCR came from an adult man with Graves' ophthalmopathy. The nucleotide sequence is given as TGCAGTGCTAGATCCGAGACTAGCGGGTCGGGCTCCTACGAGCAGTACTTC. It encodes CSARSETSGSGSYEQYF.